Below, 10 T cell receptor beta chains from the same sample are listed, as sequenced in a study of OX40 agonist ivuxolimab in advanced cancers. Measured with immunoSEQ multiplex PCR; TCRdb has only the in-frame clones, and not every one. This table has about 95,000 clones, 70% to 90% appearing once. This specimen consisted of CD4+ or CD8+ T cells sorted from blood, obtained in a trial of the OX40 agonist ivuxolimab. The source is an adult with an advanced solid tumor such as melanoma, head and neck, liver or kidney cancer.

The chain uses TRBV7-9 and TRBJ2-3; D may be TRBD1 (5 bases). Trimming stripped 5 bases from V and 4 bases from J, with 10 bases between. Germline assignment: CDR1 SEHNR and CDR2 FQNEAQ (reference sequence). This CDR3 region has 13 residues. The CDR3 sequence is CASSPEGADTQYF. DNA of the CDR3: TGTGCCAGCAGCCCCGAAGGGGCAGATACGCAGTATTTT.

DNA of the CDR3: TGTGCCAGCAACCGAGGACAGGGAACTTCCTACGAGCAGTACTTC. It encodes CASNRGQGTSYEQYF. The genes are TRBV11-2 and TRBJ2-7, with 8 bases matching TRBD1. Germline loops: CDR1 SGHAT, CDR2 FQNNGV. Losses at the gene ends were 7 bases for V and 1 base for J; bases not matched to a gene: 9. CDR3 size: 15 residues.

The chain has TRBV11-3 and TRBJ1-2; D gene ambiguous. Trimming took off 4 bases at V and 0 bases at J, with 9 bases between the two ends. The germline gives CDR1 SGHNT, CDR2 YENEEA. The CDR3 is 14 residues long. The CDR3 reads CASSSGLANYGYTF. Written as DNA, the CDR3 is TGTGCCAGCAGCTCCGGACTCGCTAACTATGGCTACACCTTC.

The sample holds one count of this clone. This chain connects TRBV5-1 to TRBJ2-1, with 9 bases that match TRBD2. The CDR3 is 15 amino acids. Germline V CDR1 and CDR2: SGHRS, YFSETQ. V lost 2 bases to trimming and J lost 2 bases; unmatched junction nucleotides: 2. The CDR3 region has the DNA TGCGCCAGCAGCTTCGTAGCGGGGGCCTACAATGAGCAGTTCTTC. It yields the protein CASSFVAGAYNEQFF.

The genes are TRBV28 and TRBJ1-2; D perhaps matches TRBD1 (6 bases). V lost 3 bases and J lost 8, with 16 bases in between. Germline values: CDR1 MDHEN, CDR2 SYDVKM. This CDR3 spans 14 amino acids. Here the CDR3 reads CASSFPDSSLGYTF. DNA of the CDR3: TGTGCCAGCAGTTTTCCGGACAGCTCTCTCGGCTACACCTTC.

The chain joins TRBV27 to TRBJ1-2; D is possibly TRBD1 (6 bases). The germline V and J ends were trimmed by 0 bases and 8 bases, with 13 bases remaining between them. CDR1 and CDR2 (germline): MNHEY, SMNVEV (reference sequence). CDR3 length: 14 residues. DNA for the CDR3: TGTGCCAGCAGTTTATCGGGGGGGCTCAGCGGCTACACCTTC. Its translation is CASSLSGGLSGYTF.

This clone was counted once. The rearrangement uses TRBV7-2 and TRBJ2-1; D is unresolved. Germline loops: CDR1 SGHTA, CDR2 FQGNSA. This CDR3 has 14 amino acids. The V gene lost 2 bases and the J gene lost 6 bases, with 11 bases spanning the gap. This chain's CDR3 is CASSLLWQSNEQFF. As DNA, the CDR3 is TGTGCCAGCAGCTTATTGTGGCAGTCCAATGAGCAGTTCTTC.

The chain couples TRBV27 to TRBJ2-4; D perhaps matches TRBD1 (5 bases). This CDR3 comprises 15 residues. Looked up from germline, CDR1 is MNHEY and CDR2 is SMNVEV (reference sequence). The V gene lost 2 bases and the J gene lost 1 base, with 9 bases spanning the gap. CDR3 sequence (DNA): TGTGCCAGCAGTTTACCCCAGGGCGCCAAAAACATTCAGTACTTC. Its translation is CASSLPQGAKNIQYF.

This clone appeared once. V gene TRBV11-2 combines with J gene TRBJ2-5; 10 bases align to TRBD1. The CDR3 is made up of 15 amino acids. With V trimmed by 5 bases and J by 3 bases, 6 bases remained unmatched. Germline CDR1 reads SGHAT; CDR2 reads FQNNGV. The CDR3 is CASSRATGGEETQYF. Written as DNA, the CDR3 is TGTGCCAGCAGCCGGGCGACAGGGGGCGAAGAGACCCAGTACTTC.

V and J are TRBV7-2 and TRBJ1-5; no clear D gene. Trimming cost V 5 bases and J 9 bases, with 11 bases left between them. The CDR3 spans 12 residues. Per germline, CDR1 SGHTA and CDR2 FQGNSA. For the CDR3, the DNA is TGTGCCAGCAGCCTAGGAGGAGGGCCCCAGCATTTT. Translated: CASSLGGGPQHF.